These 22 T cell receptor beta chains originate from one sample sequenced in a study of T cell responses to AZD1222 COVID-19 vaccine. Some clones are missing from TCRdb's copy, which holds only in-frame ones; the method was immunoSEQ multiplex PCR. The table has under 150,000 clones, approximately 90% seen once. Sequenced material: peripheral blood, taken on day 0 of AZD1222 vaccination. These TCRs come from an adult in good health.

This chain links TRBV6-5 with TRBJ1-2; D gene ambiguous. The germline V and J ends were trimmed by 6 bases and 8 bases, with 16 bases remaining between them. The germline V gene has CDR1 MNHEY and CDR2 SVGAGI. The CDR3 has 13 residues. The CDR3 loop is CASSLERAAGYTF. The CDR3 nucleotides read TGTGCCAGCAGCCTAGAAAGGGCGGCCGGCTACACCTTC.

In this sample, this clone turned up once. The chain is built from TRBV15 and TRBJ1-2; TRBD1 matches 7 bases. V shed 0 bases, J shed 8 bases, and the junction held 9 bases outside the gene matches. CDR1 LNHNV and CDR2 YYDKDF come from the germline V gene (reference sequence). This CDR3 is 15 amino acids long. CDR3 amino acids: CATSRDRGTAAGYTF. CDR3 in DNA: TGTGCCACCAGCAGAGATCGGGGGACAGCAGCGGGCTACACCTTC.

The rearrangement links TRBV21-1 to TRBJ2-3; the D call in the table, TRBD2, was not verified against the DNA. TRBV21-1 constitutes a pseudogene. The CDR3 length is 16 residues. The CDR3 spells CASIPGASGSTDTQYF. CDR3 in DNA: TGTGCCAGCATCCCGGGGGCTAGCGGTAGCACAGATACGCAGTATTTT.

This chain links TRBV30 with TRBJ1-5, with TRBD1 matching 7 bases. CDR3 size: 15 residues. The V and J ends lost 2 bases and 5 bases, in that order; junction bases with no gene match: 9. Germline CDR1 is GTSNPN and CDR2 is SVGIG (reference sequence). As DNA, the CDR3 is TGTGCCTGGAGTATGACAGGGAAGGCTGATCAGCCCCAGCATTTT. It is translated as CAWSMTGKADQPQHF.

This chain links TRBV19 with TRBJ1-2, with TRBD1 matching 7 bases. Germline V gene lookup returns CDR1 LNHDA and CDR2 SQIVND (reference sequence). The CDR3 has 12 amino acids. The V and J ends lost 11 bases and 6 bases, in that order; junction bases with no gene match: 9. CDR3 amino acids: CAPHSGTDGYTF. DNA for the CDR3: TGTGCCCCTCACTCCGGGACAGATGGCTACACCTTC.

The chain uses TRBV27 and TRBJ2-7, with D perhaps matching TRBD1 or TRBD2 (5 bases each). Trimming shortened V by 8 bases and J by 7 bases, and 18 bases separated the two germline ends. CDR3 size: 13 residues. The V gene's germline CDR1 is MNHEY and CDR2 SMNVEV (reference sequence). The CDR3 reads CASPGQGSSEQYF. In nucleotides, the CDR3 is TGTGCCAGCCCGGGGCAGGGATCATCGGAGCAGTACTTC.

The chain is built from TRBV9 and TRBJ2-3; 7 bases fit TRBD2. Germline V CDR1 and CDR2: SGDLS, YYNGEE. V shed 0 bases, J shed 2 bases, and the junction held 6 bases outside the gene matches. This CDR3 is built from 16 residues. CDR3 region: CASSVAGGGFTDTQYF. CDR3 bases: TGTGCCAGCAGCGTAGCGGGGGGAGGTTTCACAGATACGCAGTATTTT.

The count of this clone is one. The genes are TRBV10-3 and TRBJ1-1, with a possible D match to TRBD1 (6 bases). Trimming took 3 bases from V and 10 from J, leaving 21 bases between them. This CDR3 spans 15 amino acids. CDR1 and CDR2 from the germline V gene are ENHRY and SYGVKD. CDR3 DNA: TGTGCCATCAGTGACCCCAGTAAGGGGGGAGATGGAGCTTTCTTT. Translating gives CAISDPSKGGDGAFF.

The chain uses TRBV24-1 and TRBJ2-3; the D gene could be TRBD1 or TRBD2 (5 bases each). CDR1 and CDR2 from the germline V gene are KGHDR and SFDVKD. The CDR3 consists of 15 residues. V dropped 4 bases and J dropped 1 base, with 11 bases sitting between them. As DNA, the CDR3 is TGTGCCACCAGTGAAAGCGGCAGGGGCACAGATACGCAGTATTTT. Translating gives CATSESGRGTDTQYF.

The rearrangement uses TRBV30 and TRBJ1-1, with unresolved D. The CDR3 is made up of 11 amino acids. Germline assignment: CDR1 GTSNPN and CDR2 SVGIG (reference sequence). V was trimmed by 2 bases and J by 2 bases, leaving 3 bases between them. CDR3 protein: CAWSTNTEAFF. The CDR3 DNA sequence: TGTGCCTGGAGTACCAACACTGAAGCTTTCTTT.

This clone has just a few counts. The genes are TRBV2 and TRBJ1-4; unclear D gene. Germline CDR1 reads SNHLY; CDR2 reads FYNNEI. V was clipped by 2 bases and J by 4 bases, with 14 bases between them. The CDR3 runs to 16 residues. This CDR3 reads CASSEQRAHFNEKLFF. CDR3 nucleotides: TGTGCCAGCAGTGAACAAAGGGCTCACTTTAATGAAAAACTGTTTTTT.

The V and J genes are TRBV4-2 and TRBJ1-4; no definite D call. V lost 0 bases, J lost 5 bases, and 13 bases lay in between. Germline V gene sequence: CDR1 LGHNA, CDR2 YNFKEQ. This CDR3 is 16 amino acids long. This chain's CDR3 is CASSQDRWQKNEKLFF. The CDR3 DNA reads as TGTGCCAGCAGCCAAGATCGGTGGCAGAAGAATGAAAAACTGTTTTTT.

V usage is TRBV5-4 and J usage is TRBJ2-7; TRBD1 matches 9 bases. Trimming cost V 3 bases and J 6 bases; bases outside gene matches: 16. The germline gives CDR1 SGHNT, CDR2 YYREEE (reference sequence). The CDR3 is 17 amino acids. The CDR3 DNA reads TGTGCCAGCAGCTCGGCGGGTTTGGGACAGGGCCGCCCCGAGCAGTACTTC. It codes for CASSSAGLGQGRPEQYF.

The rearrangement links TRBV29-1 to TRBJ1-4; D uncertain. Trimming removed 4 bases from V and 6 bases from J, with 9 bases in between. Germline V lookup: CDR1 SQVTM, CDR2 ANQGSEA. The CDR3 is 12 amino acids. As DNA, the CDR3 is TGCAGCGTTGCCAATCAGGATGAAAAACTGTTTTTT. Translating it yields CSVANQDEKLFF. The full variable domain, with the rest looked up from reference TRBV29-1 and TRBJ1-4, is SAVISQKPSRDICQRGTSLTIQCQVDSQVTMMFWYRQQPGQSLTLIATANQGSEATYESGFVIDKFPISRPNLTFSTLTVSNMSPEDSSIYLCSVANQDEKLFFGSGTQLSVL.

This clone was recorded only once. This chain uses TRBV4-2 with TRBJ2-3; tentatively, D is TRBD1 or TRBD2 (5 bases each). Germline V lookup: CDR1 LGHNA, CDR2 YNFKEQ. This CDR3 region has 14 residues. The V end was cut by 8 bases, the J end by 2 bases, with 14 bases between. Here the CDR3 reads CASAQGEATDTQYF. In nucleotides, the CDR3 is TGTGCCAGCGCCCAGGGAGAGGCCACAGATACGCAGTATTTT.

The V call is TRBV28, the J call TRBJ2-1; 10 bases match TRBD1. V dropped 6 bases and J dropped 8; count of bases not matched to a gene: 13. The CDR3 is 16 residues long. From germline, CDR1 is MDHEN and CDR2 SYDVKM. The CDR3 region is CASSYLHETGGDEQFF. As DNA, the CDR3 is TGTGCCAGCAGCTACCTTCACGAGACAGGGGGCGATGAGCAGTTCTTC.

This clone appeared a few times. The gene calls are TRBV10-1 and TRBJ1-6; no firm D call. The CDR3 sequence is 14 residues long. Trimming took 4 bases from V and 0 from J, leaving 4 bases between them. Looked up from germline, CDR1 is WNHNN and CDR2 is SYGVQD (reference sequence). The CDR3 loop is CASSGHSYNSPLHF. DNA for the CDR3: TGCGCCAGCAGTGGACACTCCTATAATTCACCCCTCCACTTT.

The chain recombines TRBV18 with TRBJ2-3; 8 bases line up with TRBD2. The CDR3 is 17 residues long. CDR1 and CDR2 (germline): KGHSH, LQKENI. Losses at the gene ends were 6 bases for V and 0 bases for J; bases not matched to a gene: 11. The DNA for the CDR3 is TGTGCCAGCTCCGGGGGGGGATCAAACCCCAGCACAGATACGCAGTATTTT. Protein sequence: CASSGGGSNPSTDTQYF.

The chain recombines TRBV24-1 with TRBJ2-3; 9 nucleotides agree with TRBD1. This CDR3 region has 18 residues. With V trimmed by 3 bases and J by 1 base, 10 bases remained unmatched. Germline CDR1 and CDR2: KGHDR and SFDVKD. This CDR3 reads CATSDPWGQGGGTDTQYF. The CDR3 bases are TGTGCCACCAGTGATCCGTGGGGACAGGGCGGAGGCACAGATACGCAGTATTTT.

The chain carries TRBV10-1 and TRBJ2-5, with no clear D. The V gene's germline CDR1 is WNHNN and CDR2 SYGVQD (reference sequence). V shed 0 bases and J shed 10 bases, with 21 bases lying between them. The CDR3 has 16 residues. The CDR3 region is CASSESGGGYLVGQYF. The CDR3 DNA reads as TGCGCCAGCAGTGAGTCCGGTGGTGGTTACTTGGTTGGCCAGTACTTC.

The V call is TRBV4-2, the J call TRBJ2-7; the match to TRBD2 covers 11 bases. The germline gives CDR1 LGHNA, CDR2 YNFKEQ. Trimming took 0 bases from V and 7 from J; bases not matched to a gene: 2. CDR3 length: 14 amino acids. CDR3 amino acids: CASSQEASGREQYF. The CDR3, as DNA: TGTGCCAGCAGCCAAGAGGCTAGCGGGAGGGAGCAGTACTTC.

The gene calls are TRBV14 and TRBJ1-4, with D tentatively TRBD1 (6 bases). Per the germline V gene, CDR1 is SGHDN and CDR2 is FVKESK. This CDR3 region has 14 residues. The V gene lost 5 bases and the J gene lost 5 bases, with 12 bases spanning the gap. The chain's CDR3 is CASSYAQGNEKLFF. In nucleotides, the CDR3 is TGTGCCAGCAGCTATGCTCAGGGGAATGAAAAACTGTTTTTT.